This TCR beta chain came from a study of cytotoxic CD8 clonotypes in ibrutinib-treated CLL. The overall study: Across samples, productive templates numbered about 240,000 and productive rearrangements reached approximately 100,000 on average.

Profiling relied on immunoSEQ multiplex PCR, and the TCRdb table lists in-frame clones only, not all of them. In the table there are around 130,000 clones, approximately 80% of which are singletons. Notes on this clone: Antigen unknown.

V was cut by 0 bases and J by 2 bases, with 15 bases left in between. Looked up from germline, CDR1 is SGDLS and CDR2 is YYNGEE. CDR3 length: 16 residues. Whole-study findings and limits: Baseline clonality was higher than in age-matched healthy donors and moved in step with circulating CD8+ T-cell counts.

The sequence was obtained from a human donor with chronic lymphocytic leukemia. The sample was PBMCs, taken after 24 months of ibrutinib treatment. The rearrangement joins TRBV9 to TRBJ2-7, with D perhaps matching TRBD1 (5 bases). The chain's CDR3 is CASSVGPGQGPYEQYF. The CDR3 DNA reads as TGTGCCAGCAGCGTAGGTCCCGGGCAGGGTCCCTACGAGCAGTACTTC.